This T cell receptor beta chain was sequenced for a study of T cell responses to AZD1222 COVID-19 vaccine. Study details: The analysis combined second doses at about 4 or about 12 weeks.

The repertoire was sequenced with immunoSEQ multiplex PCR; TCRdb's copy has only in-frame clones and lacks some. The data show some 110,000 clones, 90% to 95% seen once. CDR1 is SNHLY, CDR2 FYNNEI, per germline. Trimming cost V 7 bases and J 10 bases; bases outside gene matches: 10. This CDR3 is built from 13 residues. This sequence originates from an adult in good health. The sample here was peripheral blood, taken on day 0 of AZD1222 vaccination. The gene calls are TRBV2 and TRBJ2-1, with TRBD1 identical over 7 bases. The CDR3 DNA reads TGTGCCAGCACTCGGGAACAGGGGAAGGAGCAGTTCTTC. Its protein product is CASTREQGKEQFF.